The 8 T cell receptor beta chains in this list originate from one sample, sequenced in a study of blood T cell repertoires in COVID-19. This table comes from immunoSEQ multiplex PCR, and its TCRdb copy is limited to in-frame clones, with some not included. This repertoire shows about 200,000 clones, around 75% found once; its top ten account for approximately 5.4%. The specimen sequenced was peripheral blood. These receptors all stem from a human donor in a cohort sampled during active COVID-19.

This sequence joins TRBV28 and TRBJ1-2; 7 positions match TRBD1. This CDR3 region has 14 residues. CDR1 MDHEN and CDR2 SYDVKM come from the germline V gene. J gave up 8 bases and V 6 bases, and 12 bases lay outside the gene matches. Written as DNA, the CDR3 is TGTGCCAGCAGCACCAACAGGGGAGGTGGGGGCTACACCTTC. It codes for CASSTNRGGGGYTF.

The CDR3 is CASSSRTLNSPLHF. Here the CDR3 DNA reads TGTGCCAGCAGCTCGCGGACATTAAATTCACCCCTCCACTTT. The gene calls are TRBV7-2 and TRBJ1-6; D perhaps matches TRBD1 (5 bases). From germline, CDR1 is SGHTA and CDR2 FQGNSA. The CDR3 is 14 residues long. With 4 bases removed from V and 7 bases from J, the gap between germline ends came to 11 bases.

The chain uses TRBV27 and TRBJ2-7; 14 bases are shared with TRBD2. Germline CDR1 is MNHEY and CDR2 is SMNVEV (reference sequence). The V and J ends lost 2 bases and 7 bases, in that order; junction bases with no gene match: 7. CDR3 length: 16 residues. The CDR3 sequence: CASSLAGLAGGREQYF. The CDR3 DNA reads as TGTGCCAGCAGTTTAGCAGGACTAGCGGGAGGTCGGGAGCAGTACTTC.

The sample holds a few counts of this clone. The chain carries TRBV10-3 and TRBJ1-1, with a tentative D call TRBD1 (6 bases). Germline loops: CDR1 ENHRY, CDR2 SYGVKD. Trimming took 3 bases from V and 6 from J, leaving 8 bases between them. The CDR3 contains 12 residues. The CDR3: CAISDGGAEAFF. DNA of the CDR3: TGTGCCATCAGTGATGGGGGCGCTGAAGCTTTCTTT.

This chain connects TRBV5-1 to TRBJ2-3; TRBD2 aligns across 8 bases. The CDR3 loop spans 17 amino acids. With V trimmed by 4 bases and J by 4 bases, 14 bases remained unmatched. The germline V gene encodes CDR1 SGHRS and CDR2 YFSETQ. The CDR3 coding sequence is TGCGCCAGCAGCCCCCTCCCCAGCGGGAGTGGCGCAGATACGCAGTATTTT. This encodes CASSPLPSGSGADTQYF.

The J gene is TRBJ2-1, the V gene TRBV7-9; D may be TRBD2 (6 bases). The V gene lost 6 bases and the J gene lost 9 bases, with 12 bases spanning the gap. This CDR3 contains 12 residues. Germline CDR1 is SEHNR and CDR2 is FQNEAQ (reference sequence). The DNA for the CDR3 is TGTGCCAGCAGTCGACTAGTGTTTGAGCAGTTCTTC. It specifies CASSRLVFEQFF.

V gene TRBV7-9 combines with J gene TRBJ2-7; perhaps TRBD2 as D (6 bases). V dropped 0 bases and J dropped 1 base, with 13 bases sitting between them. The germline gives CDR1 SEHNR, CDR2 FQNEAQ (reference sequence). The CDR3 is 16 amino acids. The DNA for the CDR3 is TGTGCCAGCAGCTTAGCGCCTAGCGTTTCATCCTACGAGCAGTACTTC. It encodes CASSLAPSVSSYEQYF.

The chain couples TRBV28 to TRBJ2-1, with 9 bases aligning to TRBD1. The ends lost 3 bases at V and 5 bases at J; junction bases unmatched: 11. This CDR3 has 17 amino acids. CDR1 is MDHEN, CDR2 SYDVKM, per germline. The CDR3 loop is CASSFYTGTGTHNEQFF. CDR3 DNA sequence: TGTGCCAGCAGTTTCTATACCGGGACAGGGACCCACAATGAGCAGTTCTTC. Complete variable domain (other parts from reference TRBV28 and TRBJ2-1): DVKVTQSSRYLVKRTGEKVFLECVQDMDHENMFWYRQDPGLGLRLIYFSYDVKMKEKGDIPEGYSVSREKKERFSLILESASTNQTSMYLCASSFYTGTGTHNEQFFGPGTRLTVL.